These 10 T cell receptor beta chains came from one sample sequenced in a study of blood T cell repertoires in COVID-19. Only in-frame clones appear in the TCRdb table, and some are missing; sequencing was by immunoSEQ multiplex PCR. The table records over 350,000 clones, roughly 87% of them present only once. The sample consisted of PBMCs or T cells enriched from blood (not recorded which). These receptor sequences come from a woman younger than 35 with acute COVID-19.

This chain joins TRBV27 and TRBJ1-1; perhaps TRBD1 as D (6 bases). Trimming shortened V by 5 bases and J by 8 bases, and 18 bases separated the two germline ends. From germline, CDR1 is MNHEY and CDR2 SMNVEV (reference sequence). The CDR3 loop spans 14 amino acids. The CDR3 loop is CASSLRGGLTEAFF. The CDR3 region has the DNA TGTGCCAGCAGTCTACGGGGGGGGCTTACAGAAGCTTTCTTT.

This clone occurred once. CDR3 region: CASSYGAGGTDTQYF. CDR3 coding DNA: TGTGCCAGCAGTTACGGAGCGGGAGGCACAGATACGCAGTATTTT. This chain joins TRBV6-5 and TRBJ2-3; 8 nucleotides align to TRBD2. The CDR3 extends over 15 amino acids. V was pared by 2 bases and J by 1 base, with 2 bases of the junction left unmatched. CDR1 and CDR2 from the germline V gene are MNHEY and SVGAGI.

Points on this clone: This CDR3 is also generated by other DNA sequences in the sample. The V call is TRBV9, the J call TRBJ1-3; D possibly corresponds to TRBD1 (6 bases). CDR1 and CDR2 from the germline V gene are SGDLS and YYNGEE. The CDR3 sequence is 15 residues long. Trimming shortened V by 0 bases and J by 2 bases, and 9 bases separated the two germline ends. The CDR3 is CASSVEGGAGNTIYF. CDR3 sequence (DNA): TGTGCCAGCAGCGTAGAGGGGGGGGCTGGAAACACCATATATTTT.

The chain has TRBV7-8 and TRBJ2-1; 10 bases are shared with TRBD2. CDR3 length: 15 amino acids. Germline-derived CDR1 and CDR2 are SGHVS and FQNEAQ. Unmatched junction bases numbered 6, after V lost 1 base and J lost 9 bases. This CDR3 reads CASSLGSGGAGEQFF. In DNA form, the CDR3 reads TGTGCCAGCAGCTTAGGAAGCGGGGGGGCAGGTGAGCAGTTCTTC.

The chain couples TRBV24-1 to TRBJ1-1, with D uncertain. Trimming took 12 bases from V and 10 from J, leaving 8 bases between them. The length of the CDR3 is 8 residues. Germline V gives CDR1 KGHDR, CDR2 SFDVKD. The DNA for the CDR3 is TGTGCCCCCGCGGCAGCTTTCTTT. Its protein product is CAPAAAFF.

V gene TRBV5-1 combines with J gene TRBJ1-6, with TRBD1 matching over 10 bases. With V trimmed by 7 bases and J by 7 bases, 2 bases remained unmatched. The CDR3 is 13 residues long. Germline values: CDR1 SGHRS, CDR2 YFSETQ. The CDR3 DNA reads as TGCGCCAGCGGGGGACAGGGGAATTCACCCCTCCACTTT. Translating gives CASGGQGNSPLHF. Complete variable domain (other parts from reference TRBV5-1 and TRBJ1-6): KAGVTQTPRYLIKTRGQQVTLSCSPISGHRSVSWYQQTPGQGLQFLFEYFSETQRNKGNFPGRFSGRQFSNSRSEMNVSTLELGDSALYLCASGGQGNSPLHFGNGTRLTVT.

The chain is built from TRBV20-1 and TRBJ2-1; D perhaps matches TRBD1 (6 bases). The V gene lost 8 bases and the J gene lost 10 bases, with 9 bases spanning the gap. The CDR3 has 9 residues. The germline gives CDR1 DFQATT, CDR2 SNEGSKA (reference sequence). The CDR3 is CSPGQEQFF. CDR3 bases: TGCAGTCCCGGACAGGAGCAGTTCTTC.

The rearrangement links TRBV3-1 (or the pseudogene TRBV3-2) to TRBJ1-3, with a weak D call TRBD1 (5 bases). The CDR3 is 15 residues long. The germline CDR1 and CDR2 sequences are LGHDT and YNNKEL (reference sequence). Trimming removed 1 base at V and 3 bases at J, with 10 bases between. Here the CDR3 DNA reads TGTGCCAGCAGCCAAGTCCCCGGGGGTGGAAACACCATATATTTT. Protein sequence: CASSQVPGGGNTIYF.

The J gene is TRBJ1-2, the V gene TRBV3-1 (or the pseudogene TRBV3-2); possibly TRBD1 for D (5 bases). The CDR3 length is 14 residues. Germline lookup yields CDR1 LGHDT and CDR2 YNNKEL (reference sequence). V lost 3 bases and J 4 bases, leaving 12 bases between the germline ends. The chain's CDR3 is CASSQQGRFYGYTF. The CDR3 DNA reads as TGTGCCAGCAGCCAGCAGGGTAGATTCTATGGCTACACCTTC.

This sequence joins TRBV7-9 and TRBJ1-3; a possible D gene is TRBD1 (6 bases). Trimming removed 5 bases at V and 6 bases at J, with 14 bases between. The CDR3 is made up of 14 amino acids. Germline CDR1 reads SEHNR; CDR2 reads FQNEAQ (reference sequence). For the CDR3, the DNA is TGTGCCAGCAGCGGTAGGACAGAAGCAAACACCATATATTTT. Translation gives CASSGRTEANTIYF.